This TCR beta chain was identified during a study of tumor-infiltrating lymphocytes in glioblastoma multiforme. Whole-study results and caveats: Clone frequencies may be distorted by unequal TCR transcripts per cell. The TCR and somatic mutation analysis included just one glioblastoma patient.

TCRB libraries came from RNA via three nested multiplex PCR rounds. Unique molecular identifiers were not described for the libraries. TCRdb re-derived calls from the multiplex PCR reads in MiXCR, one entry per CDR3 protein. The table includes 9,900 or so distinct CDR3 sequences, less than 75% detected once. Regarding this clonotype: Its antigen is undetermined.

The CDR3 is 15 amino acids. Germline lookup yields CDR1 SGHAT and CDR2 FQNNGV. The V gene lost 2 bases and the J gene lost 7 bases, with 15 bases spanning the gap. This TCR was recovered from a male donor with glioblastoma. This chain joins TRBV11-2 and TRBJ2-1; the D gene could be TRBD1 or TRBD2 (5 bases each). The specimen sequenced was brain tumor tissue. CDR3 in DNA: TGTGCCAGCAGCTTAATGATGGGACCCTTGAATGAGCAGTTCTTC. Its protein is CASSLMMGPLNEQFF.